This TCR beta chain came from a study of molecular identifiers for immune sequencing clone quantification. CDR3 length: 14 amino acids. The V end was cut by 5 bases, the J end by 2 bases, with 13 bases between. The germline gives CDR1 MNHEY, CDR2 SMNVEV (reference sequence). Via MiXCR, TCRdb re-called the PCR reads, giving one row per CDR3 protein. The data hold 9,500 to 15,000 distinct CDR3 sequences, with approximately 20% observed a single time. This clonotype has more than one count but fewer than ten. The sequencing input was naive CD8+ T cells from blood, with Jurkat cell RNA spiked in. Subset reported: FACS-sorted CD8+CD4-CCR7+CD45RA+ naive T cells. The gene calls are TRBV27 and TRBJ2-7; D is ambiguous. The sequence came from a human donor in good health. Some libraries in this study had Jurkat cell RNA spiked in. The CDR3 sequence: CASSTHPRPYEQYF. As DNA, the CDR3 is TGTGCCAGCAGTACGCACCCGAGACCCTACGAGCAGTACTTC.